This TCR beta chain was recorded in a study of cytomegalovirus exposure and HLA in healthy donors. There are 14 residues in the CDR3. Germline lookup yields CDR1 SGHNT and CDR2 YYREEE (reference sequence). V was pared by 0 bases and J by 7 bases, with 8 bases between. Whole-study findings and limits: A later analysis reportedly found that, within productive TCRs, an Asian-associated ancestry cluster had fewer N-insertions than the mean observed across the roughly 700 donors. In a later analysis, V- and J-gene trimming of beta chains associated with a DCLRE1C missense variant, replicated independently.

With regard to this clone: Antigen: not known.

PCR amplification relied on 60 Vbeta primers (plus 13 Jbeta primers). Data came from immunoSEQ multiplex PCR; TCRdb stores just in-frame clones and leaves some out. The sample yields roughly 240,000 clones, about 77% seen once. Nominally healthy donors were sampled, though unrecorded immune exposures were likely. The receptor was derived from a boy between 10 and 17 years old in good health and CMV-seronegative. Sequencing was carried out using PBMCs. The chain carries TRBV5-4 and TRBJ1-6; the D gene is possibly TRBD1 (5 bases). The CDR3 region has the DNA TGTGCCAGCAGCTTGGACAGGTGGAATTCACCCCTCCACTTT. Translating it yields CASSLDRWNSPLHF.